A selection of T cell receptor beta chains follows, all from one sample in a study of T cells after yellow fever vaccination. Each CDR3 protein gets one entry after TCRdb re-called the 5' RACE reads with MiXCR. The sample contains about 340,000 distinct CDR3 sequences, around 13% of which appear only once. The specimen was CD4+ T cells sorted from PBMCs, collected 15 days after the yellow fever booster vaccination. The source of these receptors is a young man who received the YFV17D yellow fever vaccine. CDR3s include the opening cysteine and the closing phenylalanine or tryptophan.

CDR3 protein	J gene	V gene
CASSQEFYEAPGPPQYF	TRBJ2-3	TRBV4-1
CASSRPGQGPLAKNIQYF	TRBJ2-4	TRBV18
CASRQGANGETQYF	TRBJ2-5	TRBV2
CASSLIVGLEAFF	TRBJ1-1	TRBV12-3/TRBV12-4
CASRIAGDRTDTQYF	TRBJ2-3	TRBV5-1
CASRKGAANTEAFF	TRBJ1-1	TRBV19
CASSRPARTDTQYF	TRBJ2-3	TRBV6-2/TRBV6-3
CASSYRDTRPQHF	TRBJ1-5	TRBV6-2/TRBV6-3
CASSIRQGNTEAFF	TRBJ1-1	TRBV12-3/TRBV12-4
CASSPDGGKQPQHF	TRBJ1-5	TRBV18
CASSRGPNTGELFF	TRBJ2-2	TRBV6-5
CASSLGGFDEQYF	TRBJ2-7	TRBV5-4
CASSRTKNSYNSPLHF	TRBJ1-6	TRBV6-5
CASSYQGAMVSPLHF	TRBJ1-6	TRBV6-2/TRBV6-3
CSASQSGISGNTIYF	TRBJ1-3	TRBV20-1
CSACSGGALGDTQYF	TRBJ2-3	TRBV20-1
CASSLMGTGELFF	TRBJ2-2	TRBV5-1
CASGEGDDTEAFF	TRBJ1-1	TRBV27
CASSLGFGTVNYGYTF	TRBJ1-2	TRBV7-2
CASSYFLQGSQPQHF	TRBJ1-5	TRBV12-3/TRBV12-4
CASSLSGRGEAFF	TRBJ1-1	TRBV28
CASSPPPGLAGTDTQYF	TRBJ2-3	TRBV9
CASRGIKESPYEQYF	TRBJ2-7	TRBV5-6
CASSEVGVGITGAGELFF	TRBJ2-2	TRBV2
CASSLLTNSQETQYF	TRBJ2-5	TRBV5-1
CASSRISGPNEQFF	TRBJ2-1	TRBV7-8
CASSLVGGSSYEQYF	TRBJ2-7	TRBV7-2
CASSHDRGLRNTIYF	TRBJ1-3	TRBV4-3
CASSPDRANEAFF	TRBJ1-1	TRBV18
CSAPVQAGAVFQYF	TRBJ2-4	TRBV20-1
CASSRLELSTDTQYF	TRBJ2-3	TRBV27
CASSGEASTDTQYF	TRBJ2-3	TRBV5-1
CASSLRGGITNEKLFF	TRBJ1-4	TRBV7-9
CAWSKFHEQFF	TRBJ2-1	TRBV30
CASSSRQGGGQPQHF	TRBJ1-5	TRBV12-3/TRBV12-4
CASSLQAFSYEQYF	TRBJ2-7	TRBV7-6
CASSRQGENIQYF	TRBJ2-4	TRBV27
CSAGGRVDEQFF	TRBJ2-1	TRBV20-1
CASSLLGFDEQFF	TRBJ2-1	TRBV11-2
CASSPIPPTGTNTGELFF	TRBJ2-2	TRBV18
CASSQQGGKTQYF	TRBJ2-5	TRBV3-1
CASSLDRGPEQFF	TRBJ2-1	TRBV11-3
CASSEGPSGGYGYTF	TRBJ1-2	TRBV6-1
CAGGQETQYF	TRBJ2-5	TRBV30
CASSTGTGQTGNTIYF	TRBJ1-3	TRBV5-1
CASRRIERLYGYTF	TRBJ1-2	TRBV28
CASSERDGFYEQYF	TRBJ2-7	TRBV6-1
CASSPGTSSNQPQHF	TRBJ1-5	TRBV12-3/TRBV12-4